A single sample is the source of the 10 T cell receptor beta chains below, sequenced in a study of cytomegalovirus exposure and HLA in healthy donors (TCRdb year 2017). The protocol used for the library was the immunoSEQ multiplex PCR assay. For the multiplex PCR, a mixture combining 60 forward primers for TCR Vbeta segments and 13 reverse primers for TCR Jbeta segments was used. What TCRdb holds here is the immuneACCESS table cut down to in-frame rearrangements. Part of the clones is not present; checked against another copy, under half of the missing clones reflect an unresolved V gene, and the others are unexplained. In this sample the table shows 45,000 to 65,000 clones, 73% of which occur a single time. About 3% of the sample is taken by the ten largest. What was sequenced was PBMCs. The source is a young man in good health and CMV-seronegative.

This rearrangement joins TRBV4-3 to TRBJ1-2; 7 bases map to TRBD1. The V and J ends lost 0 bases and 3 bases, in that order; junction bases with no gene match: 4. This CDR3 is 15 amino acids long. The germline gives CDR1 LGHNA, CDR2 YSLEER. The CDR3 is CASSQERGPYYGYTF. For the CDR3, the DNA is TGCGCCAGCAGCCAAGAGAGGGGGCCGTACTATGGCTACACCTTC.

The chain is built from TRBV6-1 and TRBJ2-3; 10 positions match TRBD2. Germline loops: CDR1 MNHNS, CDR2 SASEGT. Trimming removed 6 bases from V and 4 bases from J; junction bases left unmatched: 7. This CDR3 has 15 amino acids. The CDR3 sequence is CASRTTSGISDTQYF. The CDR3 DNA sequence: TGTGCCAGCAGGACAACTAGCGGGATATCAGATACGCAGTATTTT.

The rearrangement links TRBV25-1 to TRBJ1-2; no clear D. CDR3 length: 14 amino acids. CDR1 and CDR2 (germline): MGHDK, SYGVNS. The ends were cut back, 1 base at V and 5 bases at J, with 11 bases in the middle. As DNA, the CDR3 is TGTGCCAGCAGTGAATTATACAGACCGTATGGCTACACCTTC. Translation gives CASSELYRPYGYTF.

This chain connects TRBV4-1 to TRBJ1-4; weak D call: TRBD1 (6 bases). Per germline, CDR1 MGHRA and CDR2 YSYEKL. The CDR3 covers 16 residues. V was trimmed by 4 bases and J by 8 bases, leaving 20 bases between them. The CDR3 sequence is CASSPIPDRLGEKLFF. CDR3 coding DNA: TGCGCCAGCAGCCCAATTCCCGACAGGCTGGGGGAAAAACTGTTTTTT.

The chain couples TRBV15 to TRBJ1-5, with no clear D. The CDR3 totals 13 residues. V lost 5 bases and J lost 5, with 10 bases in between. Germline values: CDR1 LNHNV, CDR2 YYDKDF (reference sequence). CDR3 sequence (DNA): TGTGCCACCAGCGATCTCGGGGATCAGCCCCAGCATTTT. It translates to CATSDLGDQPQHF.

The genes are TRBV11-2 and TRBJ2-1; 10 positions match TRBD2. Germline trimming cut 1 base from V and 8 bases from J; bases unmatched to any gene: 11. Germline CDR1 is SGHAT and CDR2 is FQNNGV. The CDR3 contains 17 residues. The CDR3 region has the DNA TGTGCCAGCAGCTTAGGATCGTGGAGCGGGAGGGCCGATGAGCAGTTCTTC. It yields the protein CASSLGSWSGRADEQFF.

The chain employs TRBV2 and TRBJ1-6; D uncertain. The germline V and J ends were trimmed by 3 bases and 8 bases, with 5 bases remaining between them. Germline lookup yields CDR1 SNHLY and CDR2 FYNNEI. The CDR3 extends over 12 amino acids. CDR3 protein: CASSDSDSPLHF. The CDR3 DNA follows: TGTGCCAGCAGTGACTCGGATTCACCCCTCCACTTT.

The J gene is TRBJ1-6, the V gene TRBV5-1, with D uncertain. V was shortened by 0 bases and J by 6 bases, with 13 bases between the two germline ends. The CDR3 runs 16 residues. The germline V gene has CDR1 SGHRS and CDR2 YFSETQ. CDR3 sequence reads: CASSLDPPGGNSPLHF. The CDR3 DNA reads TGCGCCAGCAGCTTGGACCCCCCGGGAGGTAATTCACCCCTCCACTTT.

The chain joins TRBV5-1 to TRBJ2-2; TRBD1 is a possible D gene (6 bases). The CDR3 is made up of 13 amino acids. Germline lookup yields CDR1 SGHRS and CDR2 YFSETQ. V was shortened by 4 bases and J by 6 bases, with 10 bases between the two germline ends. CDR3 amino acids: CASSPEGAGELFF. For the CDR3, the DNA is TGCGCCAGCAGCCCCGAGGGGGCCGGGGAGCTGTTTTTT. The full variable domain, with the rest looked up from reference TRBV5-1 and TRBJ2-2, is KAGVTQTPRYLIKTRGQQVTLSCSPISGHRSVSWYQQTPGQGLQFLFEYFSETQRNKGNFPGRFSGRQFSNSRSEMNVSTLELGDSALYLCASSPEGAGELFFGEGSRLTVL.

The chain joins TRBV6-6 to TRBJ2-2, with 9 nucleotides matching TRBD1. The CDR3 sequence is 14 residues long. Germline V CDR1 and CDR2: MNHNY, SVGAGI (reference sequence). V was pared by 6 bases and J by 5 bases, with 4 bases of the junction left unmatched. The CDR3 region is CASRAGTGTGELFF. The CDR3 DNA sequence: TGTGCCAGCAGGGCCGGGACAGGGACCGGGGAGCTGTTTTTT.